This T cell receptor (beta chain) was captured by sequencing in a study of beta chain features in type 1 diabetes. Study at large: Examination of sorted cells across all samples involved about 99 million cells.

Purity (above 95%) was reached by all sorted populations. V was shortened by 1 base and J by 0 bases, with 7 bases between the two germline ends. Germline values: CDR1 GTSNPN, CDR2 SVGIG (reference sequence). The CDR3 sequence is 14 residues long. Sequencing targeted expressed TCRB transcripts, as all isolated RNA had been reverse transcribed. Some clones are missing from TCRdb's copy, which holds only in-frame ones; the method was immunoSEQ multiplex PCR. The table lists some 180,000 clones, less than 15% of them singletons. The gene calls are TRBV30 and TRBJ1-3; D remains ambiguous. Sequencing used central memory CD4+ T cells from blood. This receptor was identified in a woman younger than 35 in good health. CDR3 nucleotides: TGTGCCTGGAGTGCCAGCGGCTCTGGAAACACCATATATTTT. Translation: CAWSASGSGNTIYF.